This passage covers 28 T cell receptor beta chains from one sample sequenced in a study of Ad26.COV2.S vaccination and SARS-CoV-2 variants. Sequenced by immunoSEQ multiplex PCR; TCRdb stores in-frame clones only, minus some. The sample shows approximately 400,000 clones, 80% to 90% of them seen only once. Treatment noted: around 19 received Ad26.COV2.S at low or high dose, single or two shots; 5 received placebo; per-sample allocation not given. The samples were gathered on day 63 after the first injection of vaccine or placebo. The source was peripheral blood, collected in a trial of Ad26.COV2.S vaccine versus placebo. The source is a person aged 18-65 years who received the Ad26.COV2.S COVID-19 vaccine or a placebo.

The rearrangement links TRBV6-1 to TRBJ1-1, with 9 bases that match TRBD1. Germline CDR1 is MNHNS and CDR2 is SASEGT. The CDR3 is 15 amino acids. V was clipped by 2 bases and J by 1 base; unmatched bases: 2. In nucleotides, the CDR3 is TGTGCCAGCAGTGAAACAGGGGGCACGAACACTGAAGCTTTCTTT. It codes for CASSETGGTNTEAFF.

V is TRBV7-2 and J is TRBJ1-2; D uncertain. The V and J ends lost 4 bases and 4 bases respectively, with 7 bases between them. CDR3 length: 12 amino acids. In germline, CDR1 is SGHTA, CDR2 FQGNSA. The DNA of the CDR3 is TGTGCCAGCAGCTCCCGAGGCTATGGCTACACCTTC. Translation: CASSSRGYGYTF.

The rearrangement links TRBV25-1 to TRBJ2-7, with 7 bases lining up with TRBD1. CDR1 and CDR2 from the germline V gene are MGHDK and SYGVNS. The CDR3 is 14 residues long. After removal of 5 bases from V and 5 bases from J, the junction contained 9 bases not matched to a gene. Written as DNA, the CDR3 is TGTGCCAGCAGTATTGAGGGGGCAGGGGACGAGCAGTACTTC. Amino acid sequence: CASSIEGAGDEQYF.

The chain joins TRBV27 to TRBJ2-6; the match to TRBD1 covers 7 bases. V lost 1 base to trimming and J lost 0 bases; unmatched junction nucleotides: 9. CDR3 length equals 19 residues. The V gene's germline CDR1 is MNHEY and CDR2 SMNVEV (reference sequence). CDR3 nucleotides: TGTGCCAGCAGTTTATTCCCATTGACAGGGCTCTCTGGGGCCAACGTCCTGACTTTC. Protein: CASSLFPLTGLSGANVLTF.

The rearrangement uses TRBV19 and TRBJ2-1; 8 bases line up with TRBD2. J lost 5 bases, V lost 6 bases, and 3 bases had no gene match. CDR3 length equals 13 residues. Germline V gene data show CDR1 as LNHDA and CDR2 as SQIVND (reference sequence). CDR3 bases: TGTGCCAGTAGCGGGAGGGGGGACAATGAGCAGTTCTTC. Its translation: CASSGRGDNEQFF.

This chain links TRBV9 with TRBJ2-1, with a possible D match to TRBD1 (5 bases). This CDR3 is built from 15 residues. The V end was cut by 0 bases, the J end by 11 bases, with 18 bases between. CDR1 is SGDLS, CDR2 YYNGEE, per germline. The CDR3 here is CASSVEQARAGQQFF. In nucleotides, the CDR3 is TGTGCCAGCAGCGTAGAACAGGCCCGTGCCGGGCAGCAGTTCTTC. Drawing the rest from reference TRBV9 and TRBJ2-1, the complete variable domain is DSGVTQTPKHLITATGQRVTLRCSPRSGDLSVYWYQQSLDQGLQFLIQYYNGEERAKGNILERFSAQQFPDLHSELNLSSLELGDSALYFCASSVEQARAGQQFFGPGTRLTVL.

V and J are TRBV6-5 and TRBJ1-1; 7 nucleotides agree with TRBD1. The V gene end was trimmed by 6 bases and the J gene end by 1 base; junction bases not matched to a gene: 5. The CDR3 is made up of 14 amino acids. Germline values: CDR1 MNHEY, CDR2 SVGAGI. For the CDR3, the DNA is TGTGCCAGCAGCCAGGACAGGACGAACACTGAAGCTTTCTTT. Residues: CASSQDRTNTEAFF.

V is TRBV6-5 and J is TRBJ1-1; 8 bases fit TRBD1. V lost 6 bases, J lost 12 bases, and 9 bases stayed unmatched. The CDR3 is 12 amino acids. In germline, CDR1 is MNHEY, CDR2 SVGAGI. CDR3 sequence: CASRTTGATSFF. The CDR3 DNA follows: TGTGCCAGCAGAACGACAGGGGCCACGTCTTTCTTT.

The genes are TRBV6-5 and TRBJ1-3, with D hard to call. This CDR3 is 16 amino acids long. The V end lost 0 bases, the J end lost 0 bases, and 9 bases lay between the germline ends. The germline gives CDR1 MNHEY, CDR2 SVGAGI. The CDR3 loop is CASSYSRPVSGNTIYF. DNA of the CDR3: TGTGCCAGCAGTTACTCTAGACCTGTCTCTGGAAACACCATATATTTT.

In this sample, this clone turned up once. This chain links TRBV6-5 with TRBJ1-2, with a weak D call TRBD1 (6 bases). Germline V gives CDR1 MNHEY, CDR2 SVGAGI. Trimming removed 7 bases at V and 2 bases at J, with 14 bases between. CDR3 size: 14 residues. The CDR3 loop is CASTFLQGNYGYTF. CDR3 DNA sequence: TGTGCCAGCACGTTCCTCCAGGGGAACTATGGCTACACCTTC.

There are a few counts of this clone. The V call is TRBV5-6, the J call TRBJ1-4; D is possibly TRBD1 (5 bases). This CDR3 is 16 amino acids long. Trimming took off 1 base at V and 8 bases at J, with 18 bases between the two ends. Per germline, CDR1 SGHDT and CDR2 YYEEEE. DNA for the CDR3: TGTGCCAGCAGCTTGAACTCGGACATACTCTACGAAAAACTGTTTTTT. This translates into CASSLNSDILYEKLFF.

The J gene is TRBJ2-2, the V gene TRBV5-1, with TRBD1 matching 9 bases. There are 18 residues in the CDR3. Germline CDR1 and CDR2: SGHRS and YFSETQ. Trimming at V came to 0 bases and at J to 4 bases, leaving 10 bases not matched to a gene. CDR3 sequence reads: CASSLAGQGFFGTGELFF. The CDR3 DNA is TGCGCCAGCAGCTTGGCCGGACAGGGGTTTTTTGGCACCGGGGAGCTGTTTTTT.

The V and J genes are TRBV27 and TRBJ1-2; 9 bases match TRBD1. The V and J ends lost 5 bases and 2 bases, in that order; junction bases with no gene match: 3. The V gene's germline CDR1 is MNHEY and CDR2 SMNVEV (reference sequence). The CDR3 has 14 residues. CDR3: CASSLGQGNYGYTF. The CDR3 DNA follows: TGTGCCAGCAGTCTGGGACAGGGAAACTATGGCTACACCTTC.

The rearrangement joins TRBV27 to TRBJ1-2; D is unclear. The CDR3 spans 13 residues. Germline lookup yields CDR1 MNHEY and CDR2 SMNVEV (reference sequence). Trimming shortened V by 4 bases and J by 8 bases, and 14 bases separated the two germline ends. This CDR3 reads CASSWGSGYGYTF. For the CDR3, the DNA is TGTGCCAGCAGTTGGGGTTCGGGGTACGGCTACACCTTC.

This sequence joins TRBV27 and TRBJ2-5; D call uncertain. The V and J ends lost 2 bases and 2 bases respectively, with 9 bases between them. This CDR3 comprises 14 residues. Germline assignment: CDR1 MNHEY and CDR2 SMNVEV (reference sequence). CDR3: CASSLRTAQETQYF. In nucleotides, the CDR3 is TGTGCCAGCAGTTTAAGGACGGCTCAAGAGACCCAGTACTTC.

This chain uses TRBV5-4 with TRBJ2-5; no clear D gene. V lost 0 bases and J 7 bases, leaving 13 bases between the germline ends. Germline V gene lookup returns CDR1 SGHNT and CDR2 YYREEE (reference sequence). The CDR3 has 14 amino acids. CDR3 bases: TGTGCCAGCAGCTTGGAAGGTACCCACTGGACCCAGTACTTC. Protein sequence: CASSLEGTHWTQYF.

This chain uses TRBV6-2 or TRBV6-3 with TRBJ2-5; D assignment may be TRBD1 or TRBD2 (6 bases each). CDR1 and CDR2 (germline): MNHEY, SVGEGT. The CDR3 length is 14 residues. Between the trimmed V and J ends, which lost 2 bases and 5 bases, there was a span of 12 bases. The CDR3 DNA sequence: TGTGCCAGCAGTTACGTGGGGGGCGAGGAGACCCAGTACTTC. Translated, it gives CASSYVGGEETQYF.

The genes are TRBV19 and TRBJ2-1; 9 bases are shared with TRBD2. Germline CDR1 reads LNHDA; CDR2 reads SQIVND (reference sequence). CDR3 length: 18 residues. Trimming cost V 1 base and J 3 bases; bases outside gene matches: 10. Here the CDR3 reads CASSIGAIAGAYYNEQFF. CDR3 DNA: TGTGCCAGTAGTATAGGAGCGATAGCGGGAGCGTACTACAATGAGCAGTTCTTC.

The chain is built from TRBV5-1 and TRBJ2-7, with D maybe TRBD1 (6 bases). This CDR3 spans 14 amino acids. V was pared by 3 bases and J by 1 base, with 11 bases between. CDR1 SGHRS and CDR2 YFSETQ come from the germline V gene. The CDR3 loop is CASSSRDMSYEQYF. In DNA, the CDR3 is TGCGCCAGCAGCTCCCGGGACATGTCCTACGAGCAGTACTTC.

The chain joins TRBV6-5 to TRBJ2-7; 7 bases agree with TRBD1. The CDR3 consists of 15 residues. V gave up 0 bases and J gave up 0 bases; unmatched junction bases: 2. CDR1 and CDR2 (germline): MNHEY, SVGAGI. The CDR3 sequence: CASSYSTGSSYEQYF. CDR3 DNA: TGTGCCAGCAGTTACTCGACAGGGAGCTCCTACGAGCAGTACTTC.

The chain joins TRBV19 to TRBJ2-7, with 10 positions matching TRBD1. This CDR3 contains 15 residues. V gave up 5 bases and J gave up 0 bases; unmatched junction bases: 4. Germline assignment: CDR1 LNHDA and CDR2 SQIVND (reference sequence). The CDR3 is CASSGGQGRSYEQYF. The DNA of the CDR3 is TGTGCCAGTAGTGGGGGACAGGGGCGCTCCTACGAGCAGTACTTC.

This chain uses TRBV9 with TRBJ2-2; D possibly corresponds to TRBD2 (5 bases). There are 11 residues in the CDR3. V lost 8 bases and J 8 bases, leaving 10 bases between the germline ends. Germline assignment: CDR1 SGDLS and CDR2 YYNGEE. The DNA for the CDR3 is TGTGCCAGTGACCGGGGTGGGGAGCTGTTTTTT. Its translation is CASDRGGELFF.

This clone was counted a single time. The V call is TRBV15, the J call TRBJ2-1; TRBD2 matches 10 bases. V gave up 3 bases and J gave up 3 bases; unmatched junction bases: 2. This CDR3 has 15 amino acids. The germline CDR1 and CDR2 sequences are LNHNV and YYDKDF (reference sequence). The CDR3: CATSSGTSDYNEQFF. CDR3 bases: TGTGCCACCAGCAGCGGGACTAGCGACTACAATGAGCAGTTCTTC.

The chain couples TRBV5-1 to TRBJ2-4; D gene ambiguous. The germline V gene encodes CDR1 SGHRS and CDR2 YFSETQ. The germline V and J ends were trimmed by 1 base and 7 bases, with 9 bases remaining between them. This CDR3 contains 13 residues. CDR3 residues: CASSLRGGNIQYF. In DNA form, the CDR3 reads TGCGCCAGCAGCTTGCGTGGTGGGAACATTCAGTACTTC.

The gene calls are TRBV7-9 and TRBJ1-4; TRBD1 matches 11 bases. The CDR3 loop spans 16 amino acids. V trimming: 6 bases; J trimming: 4 bases; junction bases outside the gene matches: 7. CDR1 is SEHNR and CDR2 is FQNEAQ in the germline V gene (reference sequence). CDR3 nucleotide sequence: TGTGCCAGCAGTAGAGGACAGGGGGCGGATAATGAAAAACTGTTTTTT. Translation gives CASSRGQGADNEKLFF.

The V gene is TRBV2, the J gene TRBJ1-5; D is undetermined. Germline loops: CDR1 SNHLY, CDR2 FYNNEI. This CDR3 is built from 14 residues. The V and J ends lost 4 bases and 2 bases respectively, with 9 bases between them. CDR3 residues: CASSGHVRNQPQHF. CDR3 coding DNA: TGTGCCAGCAGTGGGCACGTTCGCAATCAGCCCCAGCATTTT.

The chain combines TRBV7-9 with TRBJ2-5, with D perhaps matching TRBD1 (7 bases). Germline CDR1 SEHNR, CDR2 FQNEAQ (reference sequence). The CDR3 is made up of 15 amino acids. V shed 2 bases and J shed 3 bases, with 13 bases lying between them. The CDR3 reads CASSLSRGVKETQYF. CDR3 DNA sequence: TGTGCCAGCAGCTTATCCAGGGGGGTCAAAGAGACCCAGTACTTC.

A word on this clone: Its ends do not fully match the called genes, so a read error is possible. The chain recombines TRBV10-3 with TRBJ1-1; no clear D. Per the germline V gene, CDR1 is ENHRY and CDR2 is SYGVKD. The CDR3 covers 13 residues. The CDR3 sequence: CAICDPKNTEAFF. CDR3 sequence (DNA): TGTGCCATCTGTGACCCGAAGAACACTGAAGCTTTCTTT.